This TCR beta chain was found in a study of blood T cell repertoires in COVID-19. Study in general: There were acute and convalescent COVID-19 samples, and they came from the United States, Italy and Spain.

The V end lost 3 bases, the J end lost 7 bases, and 9 bases lay between the germline ends. The CDR3 spans 12 residues. Germline CDR1 reads KGHSH; CDR2 reads LQKENI. Original processing methods: Using reference gene primer amplification, nucleated cell counts were estimated. Sequencing used immunoSEQ multiplex PCR; TCRdb keeps in-frame clones, though not all of them. D and trimming come from the DNA, and the V and J calls and clone size come from that table. The sample has tens of thousands of clones, roughly 85% seen once. The V and J genes are TRBV18 and TRBJ1-2, with D possibly matching TRBD1 (6 bases). The clonotype was recovered from a man in his sixties with active or convalescent COVID-19. Sequenced material: peripheral blood. The CDR3 region is CASSPTGSGYTF. CDR3 bases: TGTGCCAGCTCACCTACAGGGTCTGGCTACACCTTC.